These T cell receptor beta chains were read from a single sample in a study of human T cells and chemical hapten exposure. One entry per CDR3 protein, called by TCRdb with MiXCR from the RACE reads. The sample holds over 300,000 distinct CDR3 sequences, roughly 5% seen once. The sample in question was whole blood, obtained in connection with sensitization to the hapten diphenylcyclopropenone (DPC). These receptors originate from a woman aged 50 to 65 with alopecia areata. Some clones in this sample may be carry-over from other donors' samples. The CDR3 runs from the conserved cysteine through the conserved F or W. The D gene is left open where the match is weak. The size field is filled for only some rows; it gives once, few, many or a size class.

J | V | D | size | CDR3 | DNA
TRBJ2-3 | TRBV2 | - | many | CASFPGGGFKGTDTQYF | TGTGCCAGCTTTCCCGGAGGAGGGTTTAAGGGTACAGATACGCAGTATTTT
TRBJ2-5 | TRBV10-3 | - | - | CAISDGSQTTQYF | TGTGCCATCAGTGACGGGTCCCAGACGACCCAGTACTTC
TRBJ2-3 | TRBV28 | - | many | CASSLPGPDTQYF | TGTGCCAGCAGTTTACCAGGCCCAGATACGCAGTATTTT
TRBJ1-1 | TRBV2 | - | many | CASRGPGMNTEAFF | TGTGCCAGCAGGGGGCCGGGCATGAACACTGAAGCTTTCTTT
TRBJ1-1 | TRBV5-1 | - | many | CASSLVGAMNTEAFF | TGCGCCAGCAGCCTGGTCGGGGCGATGAACACTGAAGCTTTCTTT
TRBJ1-4 | TRBV12-3/TRBV12-4 | TRBD1 | few | CASSQTGRREKLFF | TGTGCCAGCAGTCAGACAGGGCGGCGCGAAAAACTGTTTTTT
TRBJ2-3 | TRBV5-1 | - | - | CASSLLGAATDTQYF | TGCGCCAGCAGCTTGTTGGGGGCGGCCACAGATACGCAGTATTTT
TRBJ2-3 | TRBV11-2 | - | few | CASSSSYTDTQYF | TGTGCCAGCAGCTCGTCCTACACAGATACGCAGTATTTT
TRBJ2-1 | TRBV20-1 | TRBD2 | - | CSVPSLAGNSYNEQFF | TGCAGTGTCCCATCCTTAGCGGGAAATTCCTACAATGAGCAGTTCTTC
TRBJ2-3 | TRBV4-3 | TRBD1 | many | CASSHEDRGGYTQYF | TGCGCCAGCAGCCACGAGGACAGGGGAGGATATACGCAGTATTTT
TRBJ2-1 | TRBV4-1 | - | - | CASSQDPPGSSYNEQFF | TGCGCCAGCAGCCAAGATCCGCCAGGGAGCTCCTACAATGAGCAGTTCTTC
TRBJ2-1 | TRBV12-3/TRBV12-4 | - | many | CASSLAEVLLDNEQFF | TGTGCCAGCAGTTTGGCAGAGGTCCTGCTAGATAATGAGCAGTTCTTC
TRBJ1-5 | TRBV19 | - | many | CASSIDPSSTRQPQHF | TGTGCCAGTAGTATAGATCCGTCGTCTACGAGGCAGCCCCAGCATTTT
TRBJ2-2 | TRBV10-2 | - | many | CASSEGTNTGELFF | TGCGCCAGCAGTGAGGGAACGAACACCGGGGAGCTGTTTTTT
TRBJ1-5 | TRBV29-1 | - | many | CSVGDHYNSNQPQHF | TGCAGCGTCGGGGACCACTACAATAGCAATCAGCCCCAGCATTTT
TRBJ2-7 | TRBV27 | TRBD1 | many | CASQSGDRGTYEQYF | TGTGCCAGCCAGTCTGGGGACAGGGGAACCTACGAGCAGTACTTC
TRBJ2-7 | TRBV14 | TRBD2 | many | CASGWGGSSYEQYF | TGTGCCAGCGGCTGGGGGGGTTCCTCCTACGAGCAGTACTTC
TRBJ1-2 | TRBV7-2 | TRBD1 | many | CASSLADRVDSGYTF | TGTGCCAGCAGCTTAGCGGACAGGGTAGACTCTGGCTACACCTTC
TRBJ2-3 | TRBV10-2 | TRBD2 | many | CASQLAGSTDTQYF | TGCGCCAGCCAACTAGCGGGGAGCACAGATACGCAGTATTTT
TRBJ2-4 | TRBV12-3/TRBV12-4 | TRBD2 | - | CASSPIAGSKNIQYF | TGTGCCAGCAGTCCTATAGCGGGGTCCAAAAACATTCAGTACTTC
TRBJ2-3 | TRBV20-1 | TRBD1 | many | CSALRTGTSTDTQYF | TGCAGTGCTCTTAGGACAGGTACTAGCACAGATACGCAGTATTTT
TRBJ1-2 | TRBV3-1 | - | few | CASSQGYRQSYGYTF | TGTGCCAGCAGCCAAGGATACAGGCAGAGCTATGGCTACACCTTC
TRBJ2-3 | TRBV6-4 | TRBD2 | many | CASSGLAGGNTQYF | TGTGCCAGCTCGGGACTAGCGGGAGGAAATACGCAGTATTTT
TRBJ1-2 | TRBV7-9 | TRBD1 | few | CASSLEGARGYTF | TGTGCCAGCAGCTTAGAGGGGGCGAGAGGCTACACCTTC
TRBJ2-1 | TRBV24-1 | TRBD2 | many | CATSGASGLNNEQFF | TGTGCCACCAGTGGGGCTAGCGGCCTAAACAATGAGCAGTTCTTC
TRBJ2-1 | TRBV28 | - | many | CASSLISGDNEQFF | TGTGCCAGCAGTTTGATTAGCGGAGACAATGAGCAGTTCTTC
TRBJ1-2 | TRBV24-1 | - | - | CASSRQSYGYGYTF | TGTGCCTCATCTCGACAGAGCTATGGCTATGGCTACACCTTC
TRBJ2-7 | TRBV7-9 | - | few | CASSLGWAYEQYF | TGTGCCAGCAGCTTGGGGTGGGCCTACGAGCAGTACTTC
TRBJ1-5 | TRBV2 | TRBD1 | many | CASSLGQGVGQPQHF | TGTGCCAGCAGTTTAGGACAGGGTGTGGGCCAGCCCCAGCATTTT
TRBJ2-6 | TRBV6-5 | TRBD1 | - | CASTPGTGAHGANVLTF | TGTGCCAGCACCCCGGGGACAGGGGCGCACGGGGCCAACGTCCTGACTTTC
TRBJ2-2 | TRBV10-3 | TRBD1 | few | CAISVTRLSGQANTGELFF | TGTGCCATCAGTGTCACCCGTCTGTCGGGACAGGCGAACACCGGGGAGCTGTTTTTT
TRBJ2-7 | TRBV12-3/TRBV12-4 | - | - | CASSLGGGDYEQYF | TGTGCCAGCAGTTTAGGAGGGGGAGACTACGAGCAGTACTTC
TRBJ2-1 | TRBV29-1 | - | many | CSVESRGAGNEQFF | TGCAGCGTTGAAAGCAGGGGCGCCGGGAATGAGCAGTTCTTC
TRBJ2-7 | TRBV7-9 | - | few | CASTLPGSYEQYF | TGTGCCAGCACCCTCCCCGGGTCCTACGAGCAGTACTTC
TRBJ2-7 | TRBV20-1 | - | few | CSALDPATLGYEQYF | TGCAGTGCTCTCGATCCGGCTACCCTTGGTTACGAGCAGTACTTC
TRBJ2-7 | TRBV7-3 | TRBD1 | - | CASSRAGGGQQYF | TGTGCCTCTTCAAGGGCAGGGGGCGGTCAGCAGTACTTC
TRBJ2-3 | TRBV28 | TRBD1 | few | CASSFSDRDDTQYF | TGTGCCAGCAGTTTCTCGGACAGGGACGATACGCAGTATTTT
TRBJ1-5 | TRBV6-5 | TRBD1 | many | CARIRQGAPSNQPQHF | TGTGCCAGGATCAGACAGGGGGCCCCTAGCAATCAGCCCCAGCATTTT
TRBJ2-3 | TRBV12-3/TRBV12-4 | TRBD2 | many | CASTGGQDTQYF | TGTGCCAGCACGGGAGGTCAAGATACGCAGTATTTT
TRBJ2-1 | TRBV12-5 | TRBD2 | - | CASGFIAGVHNEQFF | TGTGCTAGTGGTTTCATAGCGGGAGTCCACAATGAGCAGTTCTTC
TRBJ1-5 | TRBV6-2/TRBV6-3 | - | - | CASSYRAGHSNQPQHF | TGTGCCAGCAGTTACAGGGCGGGACATAGCAATCAGCCCCAGCATTTT
TRBJ1-3 | TRBV11-2 | TRBD1 | many | CASSLGTGARGNTIYF | TGTGCCAGCAGCTTAGGGACAGGGGCACGAGGAAACACCATATATTTT
TRBJ1-3 | TRBV3-1 | - | few | CASSQDRISGNTIYF | TGTGCCAGCAGCCAAGACAGGATCTCTGGAAACACCATATATTTT
TRBJ2-6 | TRBV7-8 | - | many | CASSPFWDSGANVLTF | TGTGCCAGCAGCCCCTTTTGGGACTCTGGGGCCAACGTCCTGACTTTC
TRBJ2-3 | TRBV15 | TRBD2 | many | CATSRDGRAGADTQYF | TGTGCCACCAGCAGAGATGGAAGGGCGGGGGCAGATACGCAGTATTTT
TRBJ2-5 | TRBV5-1 | - | few | CASSFSQGAQETQYF | TGCGCCAGCAGCTTCTCCCAGGGTGCCCAAGAGACCCAGTACTTC